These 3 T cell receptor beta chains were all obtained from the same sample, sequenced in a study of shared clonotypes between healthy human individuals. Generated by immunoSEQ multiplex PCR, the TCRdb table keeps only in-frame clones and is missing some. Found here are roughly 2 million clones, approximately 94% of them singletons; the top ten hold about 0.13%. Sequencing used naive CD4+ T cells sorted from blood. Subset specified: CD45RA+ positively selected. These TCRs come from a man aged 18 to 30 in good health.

CDR3 in amino acids: CASSYSGRFGELFF. The CDR3 bases are TGTGCCAGCAGTTATTCGGGACGGTTCGGGGAGCTGTTTTTT. This chain connects TRBV6-5 to TRBJ2-2; possibly TRBD1 or TRBD2 for D (5 bases each). The CDR3 consists of 14 residues. Germline values: CDR1 MNHEY, CDR2 SVGAGI. V lost 3 bases to trimming and J lost 7 bases, with 12 bases between them.

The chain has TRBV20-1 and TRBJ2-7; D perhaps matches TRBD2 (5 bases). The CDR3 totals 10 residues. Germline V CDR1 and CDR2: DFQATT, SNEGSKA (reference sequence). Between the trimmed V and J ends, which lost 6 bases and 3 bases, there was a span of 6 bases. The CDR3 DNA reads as TGCAGTGCGGCGGGCTACGAGCAGTACTTC. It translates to CSAAGYEQYF.

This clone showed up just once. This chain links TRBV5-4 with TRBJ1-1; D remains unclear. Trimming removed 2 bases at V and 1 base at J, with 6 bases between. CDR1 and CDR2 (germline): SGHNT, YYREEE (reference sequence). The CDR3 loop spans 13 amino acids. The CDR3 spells CASSFRENTEAFF. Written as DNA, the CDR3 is TGTGCCAGCAGCTTTAGAGAGAACACTGAAGCTTTCTTT.